This TCR beta chain originates from a study of cytomegalovirus exposure and HLA in healthy donors (dated by TCRdb to about 2017). General notes on the study: An earlier analysis of several hundred of the donors reported 276 Gb of sequence data and around 100 million unique TCR beta sequences obtained from around 180 million T cells. Roughly 290 gigabases of sequencing data and around 80 million unique TCR sequences made up an early release that covered several hundred HLA-typed donors. Of the 350 to 450 genotyped donors, roughly 80% were placed in the genetic ancestry cluster associated with self-reported Caucasian donors. The study was designed to test whether signatures of past pathogen exposure could be identified by cataloging public T cell receptors. The T cell repertoires of some 700 subjects were profiled by immunosequencing and related to cytomegalovirus serostatus. In addition to the first cohort of 666 subjects, a separate validation cohort of some 120 different subjects was used. To predict cytomegalovirus infection status, the study combined high-throughput TCR immunosequencing, statistical association of individual TCRs with disease status, and machine learning. A later analysis re-analyzed previously published TCR beta repertoires from hundreds of donors and added high-resolution HLA genotyping to study TCR occurrence patterns. The later analysis used no new phenotypic data to find candidate immune exposures, relying instead on TCR beta sequences and their occurrence across donors. An earlier analysis of fewer than 700 of the donors applied high-throughput TCR beta sequencing to assess whether each TCR beta V gene segment acted as functional or pseudogenic. Donor age, sex, ethnicity and CMV serostatus were compiled together with the repertoire data. Genome-wide SNP genotypes for about 60% of the roughly 700 donors were used in a later genetic analysis, which treated that subset as a discovery cohort. Every discovery cohort repertoire had been produced on one sequencing platform. Class I and class II HLA loci were covered by the typing at four-digit resolution. Typing coverage varied by locus: roughly 629-630 donors for A, B, C, DRB1 and DQB1; approximately 520 for DQA1; 600 to 610 for DPA1; 450 to 480 for DPB1. Roughly 5 DR-DQ haplotypes were handled as single units for association and clustering, since linkage in the cohort was strong. Among around 400 genotyped donors of the cohort, an average of around 220,000 unique TCR beta nucleotide sequences was sequenced per donor, of which about 18% were non-productive.

In total, roughly 710 healthy bone marrow donors made up the cohort. At the time of sampling, every cohort member was nominally healthy, though immune exposures that went unrecorded were likely present. The donor was CMV seropositive and belonged to the group of about 290 seropositive cohort members. A peripheral blood sample was provided by each donor, and peripheral blood mononuclear cells were used for TCR beta sequencing. The Qiagen DNeasy Blood Extraction Kit was used to extract genomic DNA from the blood cell samples. The library was generated by the immunoSEQ multiplex PCR assay. A mixture of 60 forward primers for TCR Vbeta segments and 13 reverse primers for TCR Jbeta segments was used in the multiplex PCR. A multiplex PCR assay on genomic DNA amplified the CDR3 region of rearranged TCR beta genes. The Illumina HiSeq System was used to sequence the amplified TCR beta libraries as 87-base-pair reads. On the study's bioinformatics: In a later analysis, tens of millions of unique TCR beta chains were counted across the roughly 610 repertoires, and approximately 11 million of these chains were shared by at least two donors. Raw reads were error-corrected and collapsed into unique sequences with a nearest-neighbor algorithm that merged closely related sequences to remove PCR and sequencing errors. Alignment of CDR3 sequences to IMGT reference sequences was used to assign V, D and J gene segments. For a sequence to be retained, a match of at least six nucleotides was required to both a V gene segment and a J gene segment. A rearrangement was called productive if the CDR3 had no stop codons and remained in frame with V and J, and every other rearrangement was called non-productive. Following IMGT convention, CDR3 was defined as the stretch from the second conserved V-encoded cysteine up to the conserved J-encoded phenylalanine. The earlier analysis of about 530 of the donors excluded any sequence lacking an unambiguous match to a single V gene segment. In an earlier analysis of around 590 of the donors, a V segment was called functional when productive rearrangements were above 56.7%, and segregating when the standard deviation between donors exceeded 5%. A statistical classification framework was built for diagnosing cytomegalovirus status from the catalog of TCR beta chain sequences. A later analysis assigned V and J genes by comparing TCR nucleotide sequences with IMGT/GENE-DB human TR gene sequences. Using the TCRdist pipeline, a later analysis assigned CDR3 sequences along with most-parsimonious VDJ recombination scenarios. In a later analysis, each TCR beta chain was defined by its CDR3 amino acid sequence together with its V-gene family, and reads without a unique V-gene family were excluded. To address suspected cross-contamination and a sequencing artifact, a later analysis removed roughly 640 highly shared, low-generation-probability nucleotide sequences. In a later analysis, a clonal expansion index for each public chain was calculated from normalized within-repertoire ranks of inferred template counts. In a later analysis, generation probabilities were computed using a VDJ recombination model fitted to out-of-frame rearrangements, and the results were checked against IGoR. Hypergeometric tests were used in a later analysis to score TCR-TCR, TCR-HLA and TCR-CMV co-occurrence, with a repertoire-size bias correction applied to the TCR pairs. A later analysis estimated false discovery rates by permuting HLA or CMV assignments 20 times. A later analysis grouped co-occurring TCRs with DBSCAN, adding TCRdist sequence similarity when clustering within HLA-allele-positive subsets. For co-occurrence clustering, repertoires with fewer than 30,000 or more than 120,000 public chains were excluded, along with 4 to 6 repertoires with anomalous nucleotide sharing. TCRdb limited this immuneACCESS table to in-frame rearrangements with V and J called. A share of clones is missing; checked studies link under half to unresolved V genes, and the rest is unexplained. The V and J calls and clone size are taken from that table; D and trimming were inferred from the DNA. This sample has 190,000 or so clones in its table, and 75% to 90% of those were observed once. Of the sample, roughly 6% falls within the top ten clones.

A remark on this clone: Its antigen has not been determined. No qualities accompany the bases; no much larger clone lies one base away.

What the authors observed across the whole study: The sequencing pipeline was judged likely to have produced a cluster of highly shared sequence variants as a technical artifact. Some IMGT-functional V segments, including TRBV6-2 and TRBV6-3, could not be told apart with the 87-base-pair reads, so those segments were excluded. A later analysis found that TCR association rates varied across HLA loci, with DRB1 alleles showing the most associated TCRs and HLA-C alleles the fewest. Cytomegalovirus status was reported to be diagnosed by the classifier with high specificity and sensitivity in both the original and validation cohorts. Because counts were too low, seventeen rarely observed V segments, including chromosome 9 orphons, were excluded from the earlier analysis of under 650 of the donors. Immune exposure information for the cohort was limited to CMV serostatus. According to a later analysis, parvovirus B19, influenza, CMV and Epstein-Barr virus appeared linked to several top co-occurrence clusters. In an earlier analysis of approximately 600 of the donors, most TCR beta V segments were observed in productive rearrangements about 87% or about 30% of the time, broadly matching IMGT annotations. A later genetic analysis reported fewer N-insertions in productive TCRs among donors in an Asian-associated ancestry cluster than the approximately 700-donor mean. The study listed 164 TCR beta chains as associated with cytomegalovirus. A further reported finding was that TCR beta sequences accurately predicted the HLA-A and HLA-B alleles for most subjects in the first cohort. Roughly uniform sequencing depth across donors was assumed in presence/absence analyses, although this assumption may not hold. Because HLA typing was unavailable for some donors at each locus, only the typed subset was used in association tests. A later analysis found that most CMV-associated TCR beta chains appeared HLA-restricted, with HLA associations seemingly driven largely by CMV exposure. When HLA alleles, especially DR and DQ, strongly co-occurred, TCR associations were difficult to assign to individual alleles. In vitro tests confirmed that a few of the cytomegalovirus-associated TCR beta chains recognize cytomegalovirus antigens. A later genetic analysis associated a missense DCLRE1C variant with V-gene and J-gene trimming of TCR beta chains, and an independent cohort replicated the association. Most TCR sequences were observed very rarely across donors, whereas some public TCRs were present in many individuals. This cohort had only TCR beta chains sequenced, and the lack of alpha or paired-chain data limited which features could be detected. Specific HLA alleles were associated with 18,000 or so TCR beta sequences at a false discovery rate of 0.05 in a later analysis. In a later analysis, HLA-associated TCR beta chains showed more clonal expansion and lower generation probabilities than non-associated chains that were equally common. The authors suggested that the approach could potentially be extended to other disease states and immunological phenotypes. Linkage disequilibrium might explain the correlated functional status among segregating V segments, but an unknown experimental factor could not be ruled out.

The germline V gene (reference sequence) gives CDR1 as LNHDA and CDR2 as SQIVND. The germline V and J ends show losses of 4 bases and 4 bases respectively, and no gene match explains 5 bases of the junction. The CDR3 sequence holds 15 residues, the cysteine and phenylalanine included. The entry retains the CDR3 DNA only, 45 bases that are in frame from base 1. Recombination connected TRBV19 to TRBJ2-5, and 11 junctional nucleotides match TRBD2. The sample consisted of PBMCs. The TCR was taken from a woman aged 45-65 years in good health and CMV-seropositive. The CDR3 sequence is CASSRKTSGAETQYF. The sequence in DNA is TGTGCCAGTAGTAGAAAGACTAGCGGGGCAGAGACCCAGTACTTC.